This T cell receptor (beta chain) was sequenced during a study of Ad26.COV2.S vaccination and SARS-CoV-2 variants. Per the germline V gene, CDR1 is SGHVS and CDR2 is FNYEAQ. This CDR3 contains 13 residues. Trimming removed 6 bases at V and 2 bases at J, with 10 bases between. TCRdb's copy holds only in-frame clones and misses some; the assay was immunoSEQ multiplex PCR. The table lists roughly 380,000 clones, approximately 81% of them singletons. Sample treatment: roughly 18 received Ad26.COV2.S at low or high dose, single or two shots; a few received placebo; per-sample allocation not given. It was on day 63 after the first vaccine or placebo injection that samples were taken.

This specimen consisted of peripheral blood, obtained in a trial of Ad26.COV2.S vaccine versus placebo. The rearrangement uses TRBV7-6 and TRBJ2-5; D may be TRBD1 (6 bases). The TCR originated in a person between 18 and 65 years old who received the Ad26.COV2.S COVID-19 vaccine or a placebo. This CDR3 reads CASSGTKQETQYF. The CDR3 nucleotides read TGTGCCAGCAGTGGGACAAAACAAGAGACCCAGTACTTC.